The next 5 T cell receptor beta chains were all read from a single sample in a study of early T cells in non-severe SARS-CoV-2 infection. TCRdb used MiXCR to reprocess the 5' RACE reads, holding one entry per CDR3 protein. Counted here are fewer than 75,000 distinct CDR3 sequences, just over 20% occurring once; the ten biggest clones make up approximately 15%. Here the sequenced sample was whole blood, taken at baseline. The receptor source for this set is an adult who was a healthcare worker with PCR-confirmed SARS-CoV-2 infection or an uninfected control (not recorded which).

The chain is built from TRBV27 and TRBJ1-2, with 8 bases matching TRBD1. The V gene end was trimmed by 5 bases and the J gene end by 7 bases; junction bases not matched to a gene: 6. This CDR3 comprises 13 residues. Germline CDR1 is MNHEY and CDR2 is SMNVEV (reference sequence). CDR3 amino acids: CASSIQGAAGYTF. The CDR3 DNA reads TGTGCCAGCAGTATCCAGGGGGCGGCTGGCTACACCTTC.

In its sample, this clonotype was seen a few times. The CDR3 sequence: CASSQLNQPQHF. DNA of the CDR3: TGTGCCAGCAGCCAACTGAATCAGCCCCAGCATTTT. The V gene is TRBV3-1, the J gene TRBJ1-5; D gene unclear. The V gene's germline CDR1 is LGHDT and CDR2 YNNKEL (reference sequence). The length of the CDR3 is 12 residues. The V and J ends lost 2 bases and 4 bases respectively, with 3 bases between them.

This clonotype was detected a few times. The V gene is TRBV6-1, the J gene TRBJ1-1; no reliable D call. This CDR3 region has 13 residues. Germline lookup yields CDR1 MNHNS and CDR2 SASEGT. Trimming removed 2 bases at V and 2 bases at J, with 6 bases between. The CDR3 loop is CASSEWRNTEAFF. The CDR3 bases are TGTGCCAGCAGTGAATGGAGAAACACTGAAGCTTTCTTT.

This clonotype was counted between two and nine times. The V and J genes are TRBV12-5 and TRBJ1-1, with D perhaps matching TRBD1 (5 bases). CDR3 length: 12 residues. Germline CDR1 reads LGHNT; CDR2 reads FRNRAP. V shed 7 bases and J shed 10 bases, with 16 bases lying between them. CDR3 sequence: CASATGPGGAFF. The CDR3 DNA is TGTGCTAGTGCTACCGGGCCCGGGGGAGCTTTCTTT. The full variable domain, completed using reference TRBV12-5 and TRBJ1-1, is DARVTQTPRHKVTEMGQEVTMRCQPILGHNTVFWYRQTMMQGLELLAYFRNRAPLDDSGMPKDRFSAEMPDATLATLKIQPSEPRDSAVYFCASATGPGGAFFGQGTRLTVV.

The chain recombines TRBV12-3 or TRBV12-4 with TRBJ1-3, with 8 nucleotides matching TRBD1. The V gene end was trimmed by 5 bases and the J gene end by 5 bases; junction bases not matched to a gene: 5. The CDR3 runs to 14 residues. This CDR3 reads CASSLGQGRNTIYF. DNA for the CDR3: TGTGCCAGCAGTCTCGGACAGGGTAGAAACACCATATATTTT.